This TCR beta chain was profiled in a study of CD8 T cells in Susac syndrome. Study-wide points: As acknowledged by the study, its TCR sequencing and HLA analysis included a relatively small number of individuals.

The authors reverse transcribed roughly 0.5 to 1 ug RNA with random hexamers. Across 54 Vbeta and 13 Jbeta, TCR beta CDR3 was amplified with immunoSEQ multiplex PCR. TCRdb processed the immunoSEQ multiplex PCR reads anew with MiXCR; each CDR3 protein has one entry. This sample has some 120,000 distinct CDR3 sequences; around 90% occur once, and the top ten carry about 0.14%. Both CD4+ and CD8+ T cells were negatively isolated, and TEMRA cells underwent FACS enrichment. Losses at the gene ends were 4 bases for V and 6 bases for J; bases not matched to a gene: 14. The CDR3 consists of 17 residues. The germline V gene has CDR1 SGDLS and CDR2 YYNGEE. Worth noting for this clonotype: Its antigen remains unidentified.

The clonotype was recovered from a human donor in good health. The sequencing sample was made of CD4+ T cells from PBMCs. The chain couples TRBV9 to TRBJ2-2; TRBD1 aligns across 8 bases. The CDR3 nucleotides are TGTGCCAGCAGCTTTCTCACAGGGGGTCTCAGCCCCGGGGAGCTGTTTTTT. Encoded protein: CASSFLTGGLSPGELFF.